This T cell receptor (beta chain) derives from a study of T-cell reconstitution after alpha-beta-depleted transplantation in children. Preparation of the TCRbeta library involved a method that used unique molecular identifiers. TCRdb analysed the PCR reads with MiXCR anew, one entry per CDR3 protein. The table lists almost 250,000 distinct CDR3 sequences, roughly 25% of them singletons. Per the germline V gene, CDR1 is LNHNV and CDR2 is YYDKDF (reference sequence). This CDR3 spans 12 amino acids. The V gene end was trimmed by 8 bases and the J gene end by 3 bases; junction bases not matched to a gene: 1.

The material sequenced was PBMCs, taken before TCRalphabeta/CD19-depleted stem cell transplant. This receptor was obtained from a girl aged 2-10 years with Fanconi anemia, due to receive a stem cell transplant. The chain uses TRBV15 and TRBJ2-1; 7 bases match TRBD2. The CDR3 protein is CATRGDYNEQFF. DNA of the CDR3: TGTGCCACCCGGGGGGACTACAATGAGCAGTTCTTC.